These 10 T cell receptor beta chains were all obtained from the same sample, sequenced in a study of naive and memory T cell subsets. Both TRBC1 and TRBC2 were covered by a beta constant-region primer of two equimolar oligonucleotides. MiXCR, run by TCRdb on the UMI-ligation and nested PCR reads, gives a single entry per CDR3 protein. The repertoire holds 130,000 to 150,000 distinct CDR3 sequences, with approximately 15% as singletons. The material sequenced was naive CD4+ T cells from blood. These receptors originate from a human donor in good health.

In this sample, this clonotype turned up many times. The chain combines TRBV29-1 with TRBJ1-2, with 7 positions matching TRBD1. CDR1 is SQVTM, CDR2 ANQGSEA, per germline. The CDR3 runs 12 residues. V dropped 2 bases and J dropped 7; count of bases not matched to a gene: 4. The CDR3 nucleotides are TGCAGCGTTGAAAGGACAGGTACTGGCTACACCTTC. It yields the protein CSVERTGTGYTF. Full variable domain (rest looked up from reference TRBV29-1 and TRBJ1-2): SAVISQKPSRDICQRGTSLTIQCQVDSQVTMMFWYRQQPGQSLTLIATANQGSEATYESGFVIDKFPISRPNLTFSTLTVSNMSPEDSSIYLCSVERTGTGYTFGSGTRLTVV.

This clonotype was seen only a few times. The CDR3, as DNA: TGCAGCGTATCTAGCGGCCCGGGCACAGATACGCAGTATTTT. It is translated as CSVSSGPGTDTQYF. The gene calls are TRBV29-1 and TRBJ2-3; 7 bases fit TRBD2. The CDR3 contains 14 residues. V gave up 6 bases and J gave up 1 base; unmatched junction bases: 7. Germline values: CDR1 SQVTM, CDR2 ANQGSEA.

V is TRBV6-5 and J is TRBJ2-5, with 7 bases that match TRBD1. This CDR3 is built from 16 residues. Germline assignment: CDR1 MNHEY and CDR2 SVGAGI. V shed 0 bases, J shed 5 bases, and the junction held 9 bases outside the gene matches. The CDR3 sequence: CASSYSGGVYGETQYF. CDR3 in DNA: TGTGCCAGCAGTTACTCAGGGGGCGTGTACGGGGAGACCCAGTACTTC.

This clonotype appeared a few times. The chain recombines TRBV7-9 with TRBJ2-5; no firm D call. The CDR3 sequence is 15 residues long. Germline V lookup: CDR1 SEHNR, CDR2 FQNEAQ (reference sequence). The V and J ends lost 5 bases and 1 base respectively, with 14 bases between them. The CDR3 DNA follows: TGTGCCAGCAGCGCTCAACAGCGTTCCCAAGAGACCCAGTACTTC. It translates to CASSAQQRSQETQYF.

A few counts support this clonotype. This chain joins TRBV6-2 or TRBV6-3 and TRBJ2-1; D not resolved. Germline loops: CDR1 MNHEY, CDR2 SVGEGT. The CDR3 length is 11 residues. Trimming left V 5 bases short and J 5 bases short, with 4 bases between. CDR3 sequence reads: CASSRHNEQFF. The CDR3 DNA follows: TGTGCCAGCAGTCGTCACAATGAGCAGTTCTTC.

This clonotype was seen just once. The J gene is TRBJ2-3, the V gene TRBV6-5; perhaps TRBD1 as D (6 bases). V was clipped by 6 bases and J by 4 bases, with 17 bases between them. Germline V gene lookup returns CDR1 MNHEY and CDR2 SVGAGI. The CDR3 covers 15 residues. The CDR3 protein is CASSRTVQGPDTQYF. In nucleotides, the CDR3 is TGTGCCAGCAGCCGGACTGTTCAGGGGCCAGATACGCAGTATTTT.

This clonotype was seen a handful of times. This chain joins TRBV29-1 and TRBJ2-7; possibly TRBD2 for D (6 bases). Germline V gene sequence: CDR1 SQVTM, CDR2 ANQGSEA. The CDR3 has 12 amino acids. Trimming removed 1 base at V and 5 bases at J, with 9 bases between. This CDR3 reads CSVEGGGNEQYF. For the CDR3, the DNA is TGCAGCGTTGAAGGGGGCGGGAACGAGCAGTACTTC.

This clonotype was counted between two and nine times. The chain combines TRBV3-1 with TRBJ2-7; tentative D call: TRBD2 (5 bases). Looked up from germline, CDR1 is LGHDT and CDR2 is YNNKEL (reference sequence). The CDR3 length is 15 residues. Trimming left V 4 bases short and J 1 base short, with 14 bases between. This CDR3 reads CASSPRAEASYEQYF. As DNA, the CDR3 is TGTGCCAGCAGCCCGCGGGCGGAAGCATCCTACGAGCAGTACTTC.

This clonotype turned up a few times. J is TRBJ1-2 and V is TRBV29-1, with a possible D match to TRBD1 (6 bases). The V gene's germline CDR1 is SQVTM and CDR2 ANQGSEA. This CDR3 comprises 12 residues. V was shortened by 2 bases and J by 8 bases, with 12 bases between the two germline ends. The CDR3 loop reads CSVERQVGGYTF. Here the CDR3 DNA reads TGCAGCGTTGAACGACAGGTCGGGGGCTACACCTTC. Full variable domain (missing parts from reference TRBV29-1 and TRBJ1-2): SAVISQKPSRDICQRGTSLTIQCQVDSQVTMMFWYRQQPGQSLTLIATANQGSEATYESGFVIDKFPISRPNLTFSTLTVSNMSPEDSSIYLCSVERQVGGYTFGSGTRLTVV.

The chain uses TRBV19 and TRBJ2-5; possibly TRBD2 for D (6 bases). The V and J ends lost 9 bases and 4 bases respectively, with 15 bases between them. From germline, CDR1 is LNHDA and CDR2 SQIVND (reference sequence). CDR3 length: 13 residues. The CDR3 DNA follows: TGTGCCAGCCGGACTAACGGCATAGAGACCCAGTACTTC. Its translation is CASRTNGIETQYF.